A selection of T cell receptor beta chains follows, all from one sample in a study of post-analysis software for immune sequencing data. TCRdb re-derived calls from the PCR reads in MiXCR, one entry per CDR3 protein. Of hundreds of thousands of distinct CDR3 sequences detected, 30% appear once; the ten largest clones hold roughly 0.53%. The sequencing sample was made of blood. The receptors shown here come from a girl under 18 with multiple sclerosis. CDR3s include the opening cysteine and the closing phenylalanine or tryptophan. D genes are given only for firm matches. Clone sizes are given selectively: once, few, many, or a class where the clone is expanded.

d_gene	v_gene	j_gene	abundance	CDR3nt	CDR3aa
TRBD2	TRBV4-3	TRBJ2-7	few	TGCGCCAGCAGCCCGATGGGACTAGCGGGACGCAATGAGCAGTACTTC	CASSPMGLAGRNEQYF
.	TRBV29-1	TRBJ1-2	few	TGCAGCGTTGAACCCCGGACCGCATACTATGGCTACACCTTC	CSVEPRTAYYGYTF
.	TRBV20-1	TRBJ2-7	once	TGCAGTGCTAGTAAAAGAAAAAGGGCCGCCTACGAGCAGTACTTC	CSASKRKRAAYEQYF
TRBD1	TRBV7-9	TRBJ2-5	.	TGTGCCAGCAGCGCGGGACAGGGGTTCGACCAAGAGACCCAGTACTTC	CASSAGQGFDQETQYF
.	TRBV5-1	TRBJ2-5	few	TGCGCCAGCAGCGCGAGGCCAGAGGAGACCCAGTACTTC	CASSARPEETQYF
.	TRBV6-6	TRBJ2-7	few	TGTGCCAGCGGACCAATACAGGGAAACGAGCAGTACTTC	CASGPIQGNEQYF
.	TRBV10-3	TRBJ1-1	few	TGTGCCATCAGTGAGTCGGTAAAGGCGAACACTGAAGCTTTCTTT	CAISESVKANTEAFF
.	TRBV5-1	TRBJ1-3	.	TGCGCCAGCAAGACAGGCTACTCTGGAAACACCATATATTTT	CASKTGYSGNTIYF
.	TRBV4-1	TRBJ2-6	few	TGCGCCAGCAGCCCCCAAGATCAGGGGCCGAATTCCTTCTCTGGGGCCAACGTCCTGACTTTC	CASSPQDQGPNSFSGANVLTF
.	TRBV20-1	TRBJ1-4	.	TGCAGTGTCCTACAATCCACTAATGAAAAACTGTTTTTT	CSVLQSTNEKLFF
.	TRBV24-1	TRBJ2-7	few	TGTGCCACCAGTGATTCCGGGCGTTTAGAGCAGTACTTC	CATSDSGRLEQYF
TRBD1	TRBV3-1	TRBJ1-2	.	TGTGCCAGCAGCCCATTACGGACAGGGGGCCATGGCTACACCTTC	CASSPLRTGGHGYTF
TRBD2	TRBV5-1	TRBJ2-1	.	TGCGCCAGCAGCTTGTTTGCGGGGGAGAACAATGAGCAGTTCTTC	CASSLFAGENNEQFF
.	TRBV20-1	TRBJ1-5	few	TGCAGTGCCCCAGACCGTGTCGCTAATCAGCCCCAGCATTTT	CSAPDRVANQPQHF
TRBD1	TRBV20-1	TRBJ2-7	few	TGCAGTGCCCAAATACCGACAGGGGCGCGCTACGAGCAGTACTTC	CSAQIPTGARYEQYF
.	TRBV27	TRBJ2-3	few	TGTGCCAGCAGATCAAGGGGATTTAGCACAGATACGCAGTATTTT	CASRSRGFSTDTQYF
.	TRBV18	TRBJ1-1	.	TGTGCCAGCACTCCCTTGAGAGGGGAGCTGAGCACTGAAGCTTTCTTT	CASTPLRGELSTEAFF
.	TRBV6-4	TRBJ2-2	few	TGTGCCAGCAGTGACAGGAACACCGGGGAGCTGTTTTTT	CASSDRNTGELFF
.	TRBV29-1	TRBJ1-1	.	TGCAGCGTTGAAGGGGTCTGGACTGAAGCTTTCTTT	CSVEGVWTEAFF
.	TRBV7-9	TRBJ1-2	few	TGTGCCAGCAGCTCGCCGGAGAATTGGCGCTATGGCTACACCTTC	CASSSPENWRYGYTF
.	TRBV10-2	TRBJ1-2	.	TGCGCCAGCATGGGAGATGTACGGGGAGGCTACACCTTC	CASMGDVRGGYTF
.	TRBV6-5	TRBJ2-4	.	TGTGCCAGCAGTGGTCGACATGGGCTTATGTACTTC	CASSGRHGLMYF
.	TRBV11-2	TRBJ2-3	.	TGTGCCAGCAGCTTAGCGACCGAGACTAGACAAAGCACAGATACGCAGTATTTT	CASSLATETRQSTDTQYF
.	TRBV7-6	TRBJ2-5	.	TGTGCCAGCAGCCCGGTAGGGTCGGAGACCCAGTACTTC	CASSPVGSETQYF
.	TRBV6-2/TRBV6-3	TRBJ2-5	few	TGTGCCAGCGATTCAGGGGAACAAGAGACCCAGTACTTC	CASDSGEQETQYF
TRBD2	TRBV7-6	TRBJ2-7	.	TGTGCCAGCAGCTTAGGACTAGCGGGAGGTCCCCCCACCTACGAGCAGTACTTC	CASSLGLAGGPPTYEQYF
.	TRBV7-8	TRBJ2-1	.	TGTGCCAGCAGCCGACCTCCCAATGGGTTCAGCTCCTACAATGAGCAGTTCTTC	CASSRPPNGFSSYNEQFF
.	TRBV10-3	TRBJ2-6	few	TGTGCCATCAGTTTCCAGGGCTCTGGGGCCAACGTCCTGACTTTC	CAISFQGSGANVLTF
.	TRBV20-1	TRBJ2-3	few	TGCAGTGCGCCGAACCCCGAGGGCGGGACAGATACGCAGTATTTT	CSAPNPEGGTDTQYF
.	TRBV10-3	TRBJ2-7	.	TGTGCCATCAGTGTTGGAGGGATACCTACGAGGCAGTACTTC	CAISVGGIPTRQYF
.	TRBV20-1	TRBJ2-1	.	TGCAGTGCTAGTGGGGTAGCAGGGGTGACCTACAATGAGCAGTTCTTC	CSASGVAGVTYNEQFF
.	TRBV28	TRBJ2-7	many	TGTGCCAGCAGCCAAGGTCCGTACGAGCAGTACTTC	CASSQGPYEQYF
.	TRBV5-5	TRBJ2-7	few	TGTGCCAGCAGCTTCGGCCGGAATCGGGGGGAGCAGTACTTC	CASSFGRNRGEQYF
.	TRBV5-1	TRBJ2-7	.	TGCGCCAGCAGCTTGCAGGGAAGCTCCTACAATGAGCAGTACTTC	CASSLQGSSYNEQYF
TRBD1	TRBV5-1	TRBJ1-6	few	TGCGCCAGCAGCTCAAGACAGGGTGGGAATTCACCCCTCCACTTT	CASSSRQGGNSPLHF
.	TRBV2	TRBJ1-6	.	TGTGCCAGCAGGGACCGTAATTCACCCCTCCACTTT	CASRDRNSPLHF
TRBD2	TRBV6-6	TRBJ2-5	many	TGTGCCAGCAGTTATGCGGGAGGGCCTCTGGAGCAGTACTTC	CASSYAGGPLEQYF
.	TRBV5-1	TRBJ1-3	once	TGCGCCAGCAGCTTGGGAAGGAATGGAAACACCATATATTTT	CASSLGRNGNTIYF
TRBD2	TRBV5-1	TRBJ2-5	few	TGCGCCAGCAGCCCAGGGAGGGGCCGGCAAGAGACCCAGTACTTC	CASSPGRGRQETQYF
TRBD2	TRBV12-3/TRBV12-4	TRBJ2-7	.	TGTGCCAGCAGTTTAAGTCTGACTAGCGAGCGCTACGAGCAGTACTTC	CASSLSLTSERYEQYF
TRBD1	TRBV6-6	TRBJ2-7	few	TGTGCCAGCAGTAACTCCGGGACAGGGGGCGAGCAGTACTTC	CASSNSGTGGEQYF
TRBD2	TRBV5-1	TRBJ2-1	few	TGCGCCAGCAGCTCTAGCGGGGGGGCCAATGAGCAGTTCTTC	CASSSSGGANEQFF
.	TRBV29-1	TRBJ2-5	.	TGCAGCTATAGGTTGGGAGAGACCCAGTACTTC	CSYRLGETQYF
TRBD1	TRBV5-6	TRBJ2-7	.	TGTGCCAGCAGCCTCGGACAGGGTACGTACTTC	CASSLGQGTYF
.	TRBV2	TRBJ2-3	few	TGTGCCAGCAGGGAAGTCACAGATACGCAGTATTTT	CASREVTDTQYF
.	TRBV20-1	TRBJ2-4	.	TGCAGTGCTATGAGGGACACGGAACTCAAAAACATTCAGTACTTC	CSAMRDTELKNIQYF
TRBD2	TRBV4-3	TRBJ2-3	.	TGCGCCAGCAGCGATAGCGGGAGCTTCCCCGATACGCAGTATTTT	CASSDSGSFPDTQYF